What follows are 31 T cell receptor beta chains derived from one specimen sequenced in a study of cytomegalovirus exposure and HLA in healthy donors. Both 60 Vbeta primers and 13 Jbeta primers went into the PCR. The method was immunoSEQ multiplex PCR; TCRdb's version includes in-frame clones alone and lacks a portion of them. The data hold 220,000 or so clones, with around 73% observed a single time. The sample consisted of PBMCs. These receptors were obtained from a male donor in good health and CMV-seronegative.

The rearrangement uses TRBV19 and TRBJ1-2; D might be TRBD1 (5 bases). Germline V gene sequence: CDR1 LNHDA, CDR2 SQIVND (reference sequence). The CDR3 loop spans 13 amino acids. Trimming removed 7 bases at V and 7 bases at J, with 16 bases between. The CDR3 nucleotides read TGTGCCAGTACCTTGGGGGGGAAGTCTGGCTACACCTTC. Its protein is CASTLGGKSGYTF.

The table lists this clone with a count of one. This chain links TRBV10-1 with TRBJ2-5, with D perhaps TRBD2 (7 bases). CDR1 is WNHNN and CDR2 is SYGVQD in the germline V gene (reference sequence). The CDR3 covers 13 residues. The CDR3 nucleotides read TGCGAAGGAGGGAGGGGGAACAAAGAGACCCAGTACTTC. Its protein product is CEGGRGNKETQYF.

V is TRBV5-4 and J is TRBJ1-2; 7 bases are a match to TRBD1. CDR1 and CDR2 (germline): SGHNT, YYREEE (reference sequence). V lost 4 bases and J lost 5; bases outside the gene matches: 11. The CDR3 runs to 15 residues. CDR3 loop: CASSIGADRIYGYTF. The CDR3 DNA is TGTGCCAGCAGCATTGGCGCGGACAGGATTTATGGCTACACCTTC.

J is TRBJ1-4 and V is TRBV18; D not certain. The CDR3 covers 16 residues. V lost 1 base and J 0 bases, leaving 9 bases between the germline ends. CDR1 is KGHSH, CDR2 LQKENI, per germline. The CDR3 region has the DNA TGTGCCAGCTCACCACAACAGCCTGCAACTAATGAAAAACTGTTTTTT. Translating it yields CASSPQQPATNEKLFF. The full variable domain, completed using reference TRBV18 and TRBJ1-4, is NAGVMQNPRHLVRRRGQEARLRCSPMKGHSHVYWYRQLPEEGLKFMVYLQKENIIDESGMPKERFSAEFPKEGPSILRIQQVVRGDSAAYFCASSPQQPATNEKLFFGSGTQLSVL.

The V gene is TRBV2, the J gene TRBJ2-2; D may be TRBD1 (5 bases). Germline CDR1 and CDR2: SNHLY and FYNNEI. The CDR3 length is 14 residues. Trimming cost V 8 bases and J 0 bases, with 10 bases left between them. The CDR3 is CASGAAANTGELFF. DNA of the CDR3: TGTGCCAGCGGGGCAGCCGCGAACACCGGGGAGCTGTTTTTT.

This clone was seen only a few times. Other DNA sequences from this sample encode an identical CDR3 as well. The J gene is TRBJ1-1, the V gene TRBV7-9; TRBD1 might be the D (5 bases). V shed 2 bases and J shed 0 bases, with 7 bases lying between them. Germline loops: CDR1 SEHNR, CDR2 FQNEAQ (reference sequence). This CDR3 spans 14 amino acids. CDR3 in DNA: TGTGCCAGCAGCTTACAGGGTATGAACACTGAAGCTTTCTTT. It specifies CASSLQGMNTEAFF. The whole variable domain, filled in from reference TRBV7-9 and TRBJ1-1, reads DTGVSQNPRHKITKRGQNVTFRCDPISEHNRLYWYRQTLGQGPEFLTYFQNEAQLEKSRLLSDRFSAERPKGSFSTLEIQRTEQGDSAMYLCASSLQGMNTEAFFGQGTRLTVV.

This clone was detected many times. This chain links TRBV9 with TRBJ2-7, with D tentatively TRBD2 (6 bases). The V gene lost 0 bases and the J gene lost 4 bases, with 11 bases spanning the gap. The germline V gene has CDR1 SGDLS and CDR2 YYNGEE. The CDR3 length is 14 residues. The CDR3 is CASSVAEGPYEQYF. CDR3 in DNA: TGTGCCAGCAGCGTAGCGGAGGGCCCTTACGAGCAGTACTTC.

The chain uses TRBV27 and TRBJ1-5; 10 positions agree with TRBD1. CDR3 size: 18 residues. Germline V CDR1 and CDR2: MNHEY, SMNVEV (reference sequence). Trimming took 4 bases from V and 0 from J; bases not matched to a gene: 9. The CDR3 is CASSSRTGGIFSNQPQHF. In DNA, the CDR3 is TGTGCCAGCAGTTCGAGGACAGGGGGGATTTTTAGCAATCAGCCCCAGCATTTT.

This clone has just a few counts. The chain recombines TRBV28 with TRBJ1-6; 7 bases are shared with TRBD1. From germline, CDR1 is MDHEN and CDR2 SYDVKM. Unmatched junction bases numbered 13, after V lost 5 bases and J lost 9 bases. The CDR3 sequence is 16 residues long. The DNA of the CDR3 is TGTGCCAGCAGTCCCCCCGGACAGGTCGTTGCTTCACCCCTCCACTTT. The encoded protein is CASSPPGQVVASPLHF.

This chain links TRBV5-6 with TRBJ2-5, with TRBD2 matching over 11 bases. The junction had 13 bases not matched to a gene; V was cut back by 4 bases and J by 11 bases. Per the germline V gene, CDR1 is SGHDT and CDR2 is YYEEEE. The CDR3 is 15 residues long. CDR3 in amino acids: CASSQGGLAAREQYF. In DNA, the CDR3 is TGTGCCAGCAGCCAAGGGGGACTAGCGGCTCGGGAGCAGTACTTC.

The V gene is TRBV4-2, the J gene TRBJ2-7; 8 bases line up with TRBD2. The CDR3 has 14 amino acids. Trimming removed 4 bases from V and 4 bases from J; junction bases left unmatched: 6. Germline assignment: CDR1 LGHNA and CDR2 YNFKEQ. The CDR3 nucleotides read TGTGCCAGCAGCCGAGGTAGCGGGGATTACGAGCAGTACTTC. It yields the protein CASSRGSGDYEQYF.

This chain joins TRBV2 and TRBJ2-5, with TRBD1 matching 9 bases. Looked up from germline, CDR1 is SNHLY and CDR2 is FYNNEI. The CDR3 is 14 residues long. Losses at the gene ends were 10 bases for V and 7 bases for J; bases not matched to a gene: 13. The CDR3 here is CATYRDRVSVTQYF. Written as DNA, the CDR3 is TGTGCCACCTACCGGGACAGGGTCTCCGTGACCCAGTACTTC.

V usage is TRBV10-1 and J usage is TRBJ2-5, with 7 bases matching TRBD1. Germline assignment: CDR1 WNHNN and CDR2 SYGVQD (reference sequence). This CDR3 has 15 amino acids. Germline trimming cut 2 bases from V and 6 bases from J; bases unmatched to any gene: 9. The CDR3 DNA reads as TGCGCCAGCAGTGAGAATCGGAAGGGGGCGAAGACCCAGTACTTC. Protein: CASSENRKGAKTQYF.

The rearrangement links TRBV5-1 to TRBJ1-1; tentative D call: TRBD1 (5 bases). Per germline, CDR1 SGHRS and CDR2 YFSETQ. The CDR3 runs 14 residues. Trimming pared 2 bases from V and 4 bases from J, leaving 12 bases between. CDR3 sequence: CASSFGGDSTEAFF. CDR3 coding DNA: TGCGCCAGCAGCTTCGGAGGGGATAGCACTGAAGCTTTCTTT.

A single count supports this clone. The J gene is TRBJ2-3, the V gene TRBV9; 13 bases line up with TRBD2. Germline CDR1 SGDLS, CDR2 YYNGEE. The V segment lost 4 bases and the J segment 6 bases; nucleotides outside the gene matches: 8. The CDR3 length is 16 residues. CDR3 in DNA: TGTGCCAGCAGCTTAAGGACTAGCGGGGGTAGGGATACGCAGTATTTT. Protein product: CASSLRTSGGRDTQYF.

The chain employs TRBV6-4 and TRBJ2-1; D is unresolved. CDR3 length: 13 residues. The germline V and J ends were trimmed by 4 bases and 6 bases, with 10 bases remaining between them. Looked up from germline, CDR1 is MRHNA and CDR2 is SNTAGT. For the CDR3, the DNA is TGTGCCAGCAGTGTAGAGGTCGGCAATGAGCAGTTCTTC. Amino acid sequence: CASSVEVGNEQFF.

This chain connects TRBV2 to TRBJ2-7; a possible D gene is TRBD1 (6 bases). The CDR3 is made up of 15 amino acids. V gave up 8 bases and J gave up 0 bases, with 17 bases separating them. Germline V gene sequence: CDR1 SNHLY, CDR2 FYNNEI. The CDR3 DNA follows: TGTGCCAGCCTTTTGACAGGAGTCCTCTCCTACGAGCAGTACTTC. This sequence encodes CASLLTGVLSYEQYF.

The chain has TRBV27 and TRBJ2-5; D is perhaps TRBD2 (5 bases). The CDR3 consists of 16 residues. The V gene's germline CDR1 is MNHEY and CDR2 SMNVEV (reference sequence). Trimming removed 4 bases at V and 1 base at J, with 16 bases between. The CDR3 loop is CASSSSAAQPQETQYF. The CDR3 region has the DNA TGTGCCAGCAGTTCCTCAGCGGCCCAGCCCCAAGAGACCCAGTACTTC.

This clone was seen only a few times. This chain uses TRBV4-1 with TRBJ1-5; 10 nucleotides align to TRBD1. The J segment lost 3 bases and the V segment lost 0 bases, leaving 5 bases of the junction unmatched. CDR3 length: 17 residues. Germline V gives CDR1 MGHRA, CDR2 YSYEKL. Written as DNA, the CDR3 is TGCGCCAGCAGCCAAGAGGCGGGACAGGGGTCCAATCAGCCCCAGCATTTT. It is translated as CASSQEAGQGSNQPQHF.

This clone was seen only once. This chain joins TRBV4-2 and TRBJ2-3; 9 bases are a match to TRBD2. Germline CDR1 and CDR2: LGHNA and YNFKEQ. Unmatched junction bases numbered 3, after V lost 1 base and J lost 4 bases. This CDR3 is built from 15 residues. The DNA for the CDR3 is TGTGCCAGCAGCCAAGTAGCGGGAGCCCCAGATACGCAGTATTTT. Its protein product is CASSQVAGAPDTQYF.

In its sample, this clone was seen a few times. The genes are TRBV11-3 and TRBJ2-1, with D perhaps matching TRBD2 (6 bases). The V gene lost 1 base and the J gene lost 5 bases, with 18 bases spanning the gap. Germline V gene data show CDR1 as SGHNT and CDR2 as YENEEA. CDR3 length: 17 amino acids. This chain's CDR3 is CASSLAVGVADHNEQFF. As DNA, the CDR3 is TGTGCCAGCAGCTTAGCGGTCGGGGTAGCGGACCACAATGAGCAGTTCTTC. Full variable domain (missing parts from reference TRBV11-3 and TRBJ2-1): EAGVVQSPRYKIIEKKQPVAFWCNPISGHNTLYWYLQNLGQGPELLIRYENEEAVDDSQLPKDRFSAERLKGVDSTLKIQPAELGDSAVYLCASSLAVGVADHNEQFFGPGTRLTVL.

The V and J genes are TRBV18 and TRBJ1-1; D might be TRBD1 (5 bases). CDR3 length: 14 amino acids. Germline assignment: CDR1 KGHSH and CDR2 LQKENI. Between the trimmed V and J ends, which lost 5 bases and 8 bases, there was a span of 18 bases. CDR3 loop: CASSTQRQHLEAFF. In DNA form, the CDR3 reads TGTGCCAGCTCAACTCAGCGACAGCACTTGGAAGCTTTCTTT.

V usage is TRBV10-3 and J usage is TRBJ1-1; D might be TRBD1 (6 bases). The CDR3 runs 13 residues. Trimming stripped 4 bases from V and 2 bases from J, with 8 bases between. CDR1 and CDR2 from the germline V gene are ENHRY and SYGVKD. The CDR3 DNA sequence: TGTGCCATCAGTGGGACAGATAACACTGAAGCTTTCTTT. Its protein product is CAISGTDNTEAFF.

The rearrangement links TRBV30 to TRBJ2-7, with 12 bases lining up with TRBD2. From germline, CDR1 is GTSNPN and CDR2 SVGIG (reference sequence). J gave up 4 bases and V 4 bases, and 5 bases lay outside the gene matches. This CDR3 spans 14 amino acids. In DNA, the CDR3 is TGTGCCTGGACTAGCGGGAGGGCCAAATACGAGCAGTACTTC. This codes for CAWTSGRAKYEQYF.

V gene TRBV27 combines with J gene TRBJ2-5, with 11 bases identical to TRBD1. From germline, CDR1 is MNHEY and CDR2 SMNVEV (reference sequence). Trimming at V came to 0 bases and at J to 5 bases, leaving 5 bases not matched to a gene. This CDR3 is 16 amino acids long. CDR3 amino acids: CASSLSDRGRRETQYF. Here the CDR3 DNA reads TGTGCCAGCAGTTTATCGGACAGGGGGCGAAGGGAGACCCAGTACTTC.

This clone occurred once. The J gene is TRBJ1-5, the V gene TRBV5-1; 7 nucleotides line up with TRBD1. The CDR3 has 14 residues. V was clipped by 0 bases and J by 10 bases; unmatched bases: 7. Germline-derived CDR1 and CDR2 are SGHRS and YFSETQ. The CDR3 loop reads CASSLGQGVLPQHF. CDR3 bases: TGCGCCAGCAGCTTGGGTCAGGGGGTCCTCCCCCAGCATTTT.

This chain uses TRBV10-1 with TRBJ2-3, with TRBD2 matching over 8 bases. Trimming removed 2 bases from V and 4 bases from J; junction bases left unmatched: 5. Germline CDR1 WNHNN, CDR2 SYGVQD (reference sequence). The CDR3 is 15 amino acids. DNA of the CDR3: TGCGCCAGCAGTGAGGTAGCGGGAAGAGCAGATACGCAGTATTTT. Its translation is CASSEVAGRADTQYF.

The chain's CDR3 is CASSLVNRGLAFF. The DNA for the CDR3 is TGTGCCAGCAGCTTAGTTAACAGGGGATTAGCTTTCTTT. The J gene is TRBJ1-1, the V gene TRBV11-2; 7 bases are shared with TRBD1. V lost 1 base to trimming and J lost 10 bases; unmatched junction nucleotides: 6. The CDR3 spans 13 residues. Germline loops: CDR1 SGHAT, CDR2 FQNNGV.

This clone was seen just once. The same CDR3 is also encoded by other DNA sequences in this sample. The chain has TRBV7-9 and TRBJ1-2; TRBD1 aligns across 7 bases. With V trimmed by 1 base and J by 5 bases, 1 base remained unmatched. Germline loops: CDR1 SEHNR, CDR2 FQNEAQ (reference sequence). CDR3 length: 13 residues. The chain's CDR3 is CASSLGQGYGYTF. The CDR3 DNA reads TGTGCCAGCAGCTTAGGACAGGGATATGGCTACACCTTC.

The count of this clone is one. The CDR3 here is CASSPQSGNTEAFF. The CDR3 nucleotides are TGTGCCAGCTCACCACAATCGGGGAACACTGAAGCTTTCTTT. The chain carries TRBV18 and TRBJ1-1; no reliable D call. V gave up 1 base and J gave up 1 base, with 7 bases separating them. Germline V gene lookup returns CDR1 KGHSH and CDR2 LQKENI. The CDR3 loop spans 14 amino acids.

In its sample, this clone was seen a few times. V is TRBV15 and J is TRBJ1-2; TRBD1 agrees at 7 bases. The CDR3 spans 14 residues. V was clipped by 5 bases and J by 1 base; unmatched bases: 4. Germline CDR1 LNHNV, CDR2 YYDKDF (reference sequence). In DNA, the CDR3 is TGTGCCACCAGCCAGGGACAGAATAACTATGGCTACACCTTC. The encoded protein is CATSQGQNNYGYTF. Complete variable domain (other parts from reference TRBV15 and TRBJ1-2): DAMVIQNPRYQVTQFGKPVTLSCSQTLNHNVMYWYQQKSSQAPKLLFHYYDKDFNNEADTPDNFQSRRPNTSFCFLDIRSPGLGDTAMYLCATSQGQNNYGYTFGSGTRLTVV.